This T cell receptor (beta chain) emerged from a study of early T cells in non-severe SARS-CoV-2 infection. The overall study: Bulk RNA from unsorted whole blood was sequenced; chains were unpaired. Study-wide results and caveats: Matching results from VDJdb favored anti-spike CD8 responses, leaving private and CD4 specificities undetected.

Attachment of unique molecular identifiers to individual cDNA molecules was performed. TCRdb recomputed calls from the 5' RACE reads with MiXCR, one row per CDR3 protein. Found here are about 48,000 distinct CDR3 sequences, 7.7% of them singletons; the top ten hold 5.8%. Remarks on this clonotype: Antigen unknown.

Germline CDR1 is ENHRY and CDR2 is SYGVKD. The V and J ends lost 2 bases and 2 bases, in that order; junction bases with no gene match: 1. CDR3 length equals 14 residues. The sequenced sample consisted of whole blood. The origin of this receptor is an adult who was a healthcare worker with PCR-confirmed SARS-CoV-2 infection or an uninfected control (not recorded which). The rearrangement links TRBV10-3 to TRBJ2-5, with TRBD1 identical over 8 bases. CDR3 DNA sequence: TGTGCCATCAGTGAGAGACAGGGGCAAGAGACCCAGTACTTC. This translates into CAISERQGQETQYF.